This paragraph reports one T cell receptor beta chain. These data originate in a study of blood T cell repertoires in COVID-19. Study information: The analysed material was cDNA or gDNA that came from T cells, B-cell-depleted T cells, or PBMCs.

Authors' analysis steps: Amplification from reference gene primers served as the basis for estimated nucleated cell counts. Sequenced by immunoSEQ multiplex PCR; TCRdb stores in-frame clones only, minus some. The DNA was the basis for D and trimming; V, J and clone size are from that table. The profile shows about 170,000 clones, about 80% of them singletons. The sequence was obtained from a human donor with acute or convalescent COVID-19. The donor label of this sample is uncertain. The material sequenced was peripheral blood.

CDR3 region: CASSPGTSGPYNEQFF. DNA for the CDR3: TGCGCCAGCAGCCCGGGGACTAGCGGACCTTACAATGAGCAGTTCTTC. The chain carries TRBV5-1 and TRBJ2-1, with 11 bases that match TRBD2. Germline CDR1 and CDR2: SGHRS and YFSETQ. Trimming took 4 bases from V and 4 from J; bases not matched to a gene: 7. The length of the CDR3 is 16 residues.